This TCR beta chain was sequenced for a study of regulatory T cells in long-lasting Graves disease. This CDR3 contains 16 residues. Trimming pared 3 bases from V and 0 bases from J, leaving 14 bases between. Germline V gene sequence: CDR1 MDHEN, CDR2 SYDVKM. The sample holds one count of this clonotype. Time point here: persistent/refractory GD, antithyroid drugs over 5 years with positive TRAb. Making the TCR library involved RNA that had been extracted from PBMCs. CDR3-region Arm-PCR and iRepertoire HTBI primers produced the TCR beta libraries. Each CDR3 protein is one row after TCRdb ran MiXCR on the multiplex PCR reads. This table has roughly 400,000 distinct CDR3 sequences, roughly 21% appearing once.

The chain employs TRBV28 and TRBJ1-2; D is uncertain. The TCR originated in a female donor with Graves disease. This sample comprised peripheral blood mononuclear cells (PBMCs), obtained when the disease was refractory, from a patient treated with antithyroid drugs. The CDR3 reads CASSLMAASSNYGYTF. The CDR3 nucleotides are TGTGCCAGCAGTTTGATGGCTGCCTCTTCTAACTATGGCTACACCTTC.